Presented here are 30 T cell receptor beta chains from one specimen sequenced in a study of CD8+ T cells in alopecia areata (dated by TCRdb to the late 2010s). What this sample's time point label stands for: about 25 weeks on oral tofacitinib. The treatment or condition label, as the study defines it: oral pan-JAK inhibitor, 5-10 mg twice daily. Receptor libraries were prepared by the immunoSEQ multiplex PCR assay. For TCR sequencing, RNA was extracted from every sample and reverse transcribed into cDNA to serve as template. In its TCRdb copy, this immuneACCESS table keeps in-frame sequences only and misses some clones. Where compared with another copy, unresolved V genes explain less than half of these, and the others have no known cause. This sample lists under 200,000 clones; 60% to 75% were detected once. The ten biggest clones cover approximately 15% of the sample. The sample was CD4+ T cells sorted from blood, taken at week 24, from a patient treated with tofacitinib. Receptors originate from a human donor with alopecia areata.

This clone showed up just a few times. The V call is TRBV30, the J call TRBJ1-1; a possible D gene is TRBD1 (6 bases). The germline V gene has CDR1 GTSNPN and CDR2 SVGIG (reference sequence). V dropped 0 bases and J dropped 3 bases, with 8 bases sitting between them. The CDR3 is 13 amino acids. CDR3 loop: CAWSVRQDTEAFF. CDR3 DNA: TGTGCCTGGAGTGTACGACAGGACACTGAAGCTTTCTTT.

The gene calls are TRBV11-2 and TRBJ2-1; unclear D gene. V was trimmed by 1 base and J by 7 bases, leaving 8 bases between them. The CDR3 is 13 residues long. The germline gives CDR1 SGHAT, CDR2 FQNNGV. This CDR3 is CASSLGPRNEQFF. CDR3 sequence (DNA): TGTGCCAGCAGCTTAGGGCCGAGGAATGAGCAGTTCTTC.

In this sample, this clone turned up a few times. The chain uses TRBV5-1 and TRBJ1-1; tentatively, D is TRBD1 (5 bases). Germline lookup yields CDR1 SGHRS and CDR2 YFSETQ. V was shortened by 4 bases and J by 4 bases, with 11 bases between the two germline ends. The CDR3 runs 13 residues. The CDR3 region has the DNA TGCGCCAGCAGCCCATCGGGGGGCACTGAAGCTTTCTTT. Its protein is CASSPSGGTEAFF.

The CDR3 coding sequence is TGTGCCAGCAGCTTACAACAGTCGAAAGGCGGGGCTGGCTACACCTTC. This translates into CASSLQQSKGGAGYTF. The rearrangement links TRBV7-2 to TRBJ1-2; possible D gene TRBD1, 5 bases. The CDR3 spans 16 residues. Trimming cost V 2 bases and J 7 bases, with 20 bases left between them. Per germline, CDR1 SGHTA and CDR2 FQGNSA. Supplemented by reference TRBV7-2 and TRBJ1-2, the full variable domain reads GAGVSQSPSNKVTEKGKDVELRCDPISGHTALYWYRQSLGQGLEFLIYFQGNSAPDKSGLPSDRFSAERTGGSVSTLTIQRTQQEDSAVYLCASSLQQSKGGAGYTFGSGTRLTVV.

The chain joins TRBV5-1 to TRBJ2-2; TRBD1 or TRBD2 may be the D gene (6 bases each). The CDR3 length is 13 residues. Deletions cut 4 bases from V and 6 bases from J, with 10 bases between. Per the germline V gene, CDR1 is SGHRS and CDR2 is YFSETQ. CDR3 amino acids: CASSPEGAGELFF. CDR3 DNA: TGCGCCAGCAGCCCGGAGGGGGCCGGGGAGCTGTTTTTT.

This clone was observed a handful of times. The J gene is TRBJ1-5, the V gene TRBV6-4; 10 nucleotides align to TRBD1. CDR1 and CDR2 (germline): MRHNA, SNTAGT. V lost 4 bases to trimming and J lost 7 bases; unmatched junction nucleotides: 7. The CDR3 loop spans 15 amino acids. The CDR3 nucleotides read TGTGCCAGCAGTGTGACAGGGGGCGCGGTGCAGCCCCAGCATTTT. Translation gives CASSVTGGAVQPQHF.

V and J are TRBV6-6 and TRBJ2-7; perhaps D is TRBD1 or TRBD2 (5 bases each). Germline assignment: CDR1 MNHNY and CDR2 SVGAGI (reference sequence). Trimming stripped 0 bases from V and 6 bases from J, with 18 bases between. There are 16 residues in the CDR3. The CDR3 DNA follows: TGTGCCAGCAGTTACTCGACCCAGGGCGCGGGTGGCGAGCAGTACTTC. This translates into CASSYSTQGAGGEQYF.

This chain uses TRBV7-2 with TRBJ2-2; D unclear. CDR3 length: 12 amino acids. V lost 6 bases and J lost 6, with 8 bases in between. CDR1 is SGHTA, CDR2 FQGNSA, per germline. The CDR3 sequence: CASSRRAGELFF. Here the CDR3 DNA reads TGTGCCAGCAGTCGTAGGGCCGGGGAGCTGTTTTTT.

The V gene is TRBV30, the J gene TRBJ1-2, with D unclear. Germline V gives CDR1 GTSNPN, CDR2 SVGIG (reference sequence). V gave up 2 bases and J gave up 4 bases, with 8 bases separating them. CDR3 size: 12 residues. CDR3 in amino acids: CAWSTGFYGYTF. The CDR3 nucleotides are TGTGCCTGGAGTACGGGCTTCTATGGCTACACCTTC.

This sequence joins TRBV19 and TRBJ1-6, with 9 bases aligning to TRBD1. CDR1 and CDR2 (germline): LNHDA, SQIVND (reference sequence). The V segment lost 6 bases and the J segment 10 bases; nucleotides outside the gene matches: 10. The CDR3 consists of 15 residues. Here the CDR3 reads CASSRSGQGESPLHF. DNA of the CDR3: TGTGCCAGTAGCCGATCGGGACAGGGAGAATCACCCCTCCACTTT.

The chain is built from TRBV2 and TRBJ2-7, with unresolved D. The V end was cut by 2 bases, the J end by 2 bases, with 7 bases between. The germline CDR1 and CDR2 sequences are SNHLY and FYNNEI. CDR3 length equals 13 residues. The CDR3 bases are TGTGCCAGCAGTGAATCCAACCCCTACGAGCAGTACTTC. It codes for CASSESNPYEQYF.

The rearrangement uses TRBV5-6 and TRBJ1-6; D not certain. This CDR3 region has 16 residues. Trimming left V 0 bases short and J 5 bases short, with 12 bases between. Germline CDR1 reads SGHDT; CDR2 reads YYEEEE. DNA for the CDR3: TGTGCCAGCAGCTTGGTAGGGTCCAGTGATAATTCACCCCTCCACTTT. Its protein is CASSLVGSSDNSPLHF.

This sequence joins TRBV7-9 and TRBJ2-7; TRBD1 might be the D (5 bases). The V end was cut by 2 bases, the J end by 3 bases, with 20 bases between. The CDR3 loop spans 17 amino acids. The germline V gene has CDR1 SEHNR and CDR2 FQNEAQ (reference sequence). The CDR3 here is CASSLSVSVGVYYEQYF. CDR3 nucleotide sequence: TGTGCCAGCAGCTTATCTGTGTCGGTAGGGGTATACTACGAGCAGTACTTC.

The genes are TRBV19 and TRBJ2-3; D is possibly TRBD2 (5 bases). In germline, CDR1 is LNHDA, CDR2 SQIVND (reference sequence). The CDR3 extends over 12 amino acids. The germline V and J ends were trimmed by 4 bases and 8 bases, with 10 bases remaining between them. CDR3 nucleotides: TGTGCCAGTAGTAGTAGCGTCGCTACGCAGTATTTT. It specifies CASSSSVATQYF.

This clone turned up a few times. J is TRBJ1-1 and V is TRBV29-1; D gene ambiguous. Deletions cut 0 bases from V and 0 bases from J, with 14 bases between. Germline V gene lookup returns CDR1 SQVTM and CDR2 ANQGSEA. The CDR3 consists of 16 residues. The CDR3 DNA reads TGCAGCGTTGAAGATCGAGGGAGGCTAGTGAACACTGAAGCTTTCTTT. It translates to CSVEDRGRLVNTEAFF.

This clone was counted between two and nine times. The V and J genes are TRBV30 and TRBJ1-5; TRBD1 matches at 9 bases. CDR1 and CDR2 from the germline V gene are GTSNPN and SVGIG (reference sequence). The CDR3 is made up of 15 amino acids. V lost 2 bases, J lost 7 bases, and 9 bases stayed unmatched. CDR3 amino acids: CAWSLQGAHFQPQHF. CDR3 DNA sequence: TGTGCCTGGAGTTTACAGGGGGCGCATTTCCAGCCCCAGCATTTT.

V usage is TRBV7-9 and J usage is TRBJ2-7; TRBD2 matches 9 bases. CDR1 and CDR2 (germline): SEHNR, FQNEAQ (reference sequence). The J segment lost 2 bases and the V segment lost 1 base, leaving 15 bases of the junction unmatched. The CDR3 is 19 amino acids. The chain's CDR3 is CASSLGPGLAGTSPYEQYF. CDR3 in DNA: TGTGCCAGCAGCTTAGGGCCTGGGCTAGCGGGGACTAGCCCCTACGAGCAGTACTTC.

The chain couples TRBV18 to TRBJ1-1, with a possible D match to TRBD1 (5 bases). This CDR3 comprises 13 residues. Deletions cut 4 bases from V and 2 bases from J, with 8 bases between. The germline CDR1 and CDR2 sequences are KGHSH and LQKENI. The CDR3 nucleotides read TGTGCCAGCTCACAAGGGACCAACACTGAAGCTTTCTTT. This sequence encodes CASSQGTNTEAFF.

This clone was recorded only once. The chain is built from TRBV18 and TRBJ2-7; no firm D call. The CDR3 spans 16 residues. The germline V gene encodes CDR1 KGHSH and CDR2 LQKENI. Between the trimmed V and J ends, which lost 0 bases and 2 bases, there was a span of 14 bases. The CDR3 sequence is CASSPPGYQPTYEQYF. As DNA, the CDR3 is TGTGCCAGCTCACCACCAGGGTATCAGCCTACCTACGAGCAGTACTTC.

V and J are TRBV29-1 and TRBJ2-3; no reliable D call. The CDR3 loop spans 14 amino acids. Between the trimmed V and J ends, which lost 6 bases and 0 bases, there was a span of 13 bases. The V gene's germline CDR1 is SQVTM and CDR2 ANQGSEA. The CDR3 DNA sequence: TGCAGCGTCCAGCGTGGGCAGAGCACAGATACGCAGTATTTT. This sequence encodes CSVQRGQSTDTQYF.

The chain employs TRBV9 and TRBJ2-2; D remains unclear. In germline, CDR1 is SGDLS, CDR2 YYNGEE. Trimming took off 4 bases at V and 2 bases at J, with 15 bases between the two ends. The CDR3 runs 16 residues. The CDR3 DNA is TGTGCCAGCAGCCCGCAAGTCCTAGATAACACCGGGGAGCTGTTTTTT. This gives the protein CASSPQVLDNTGELFF.

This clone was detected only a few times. The CDR3 loop reads CAISEFESLAKNIQYF. CDR3 bases: TGTGCCATCAGTGAGTTTGAATCCTTAGCCAAAAACATTCAGTACTTC. The chain couples TRBV10-3 to TRBJ2-4; D is unresolved. Between the trimmed V and J ends, which lost 1 base and 0 bases, there was a span of 10 bases. CDR1 and CDR2 (germline): ENHRY, SYGVKD. The CDR3 runs to 16 residues.

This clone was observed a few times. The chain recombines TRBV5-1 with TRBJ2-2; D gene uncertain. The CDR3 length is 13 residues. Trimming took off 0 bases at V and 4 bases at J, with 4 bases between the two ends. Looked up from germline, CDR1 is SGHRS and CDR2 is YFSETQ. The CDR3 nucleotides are TGCGCCAGCAGCTTGGATGGCACCGGGGAGCTGTTTTTT. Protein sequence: CASSLDGTGELFF.

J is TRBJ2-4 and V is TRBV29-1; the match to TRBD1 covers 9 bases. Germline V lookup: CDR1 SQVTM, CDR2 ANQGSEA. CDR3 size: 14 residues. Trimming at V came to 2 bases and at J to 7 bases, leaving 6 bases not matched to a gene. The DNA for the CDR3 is TGCAGCGTTGAATCGGGACAGGGTCGCAACATTCAGTACTTC. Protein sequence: CSVESGQGRNIQYF.

The CDR3 DNA sequence: TGCAGCGTTGGTATCGCTAGCAATCAGCCCCAGCATTTT. Translating it yields CSVGIASNQPQHF. The chain combines TRBV29-1 with TRBJ1-5; D is uncertain. V was pared by 4 bases and J by 0 bases, with 7 bases between. The germline CDR1 and CDR2 sequences are SQVTM and ANQGSEA. The CDR3 length is 13 residues.

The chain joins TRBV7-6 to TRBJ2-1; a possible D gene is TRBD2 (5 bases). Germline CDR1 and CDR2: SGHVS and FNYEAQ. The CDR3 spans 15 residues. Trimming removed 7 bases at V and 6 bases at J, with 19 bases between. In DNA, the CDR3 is TGTGCCAGCACCCCTGGCGGGCGTCCGGGCAATGAGCAGTTCTTC. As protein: CASTPGGRPGNEQFF.

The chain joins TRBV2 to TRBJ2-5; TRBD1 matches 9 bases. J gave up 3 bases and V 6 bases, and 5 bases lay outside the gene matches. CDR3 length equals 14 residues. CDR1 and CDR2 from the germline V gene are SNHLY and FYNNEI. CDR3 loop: CASRNWDREETQYF. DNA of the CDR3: TGTGCCAGCAGGAACTGGGACAGGGAAGAGACCCAGTACTTC.

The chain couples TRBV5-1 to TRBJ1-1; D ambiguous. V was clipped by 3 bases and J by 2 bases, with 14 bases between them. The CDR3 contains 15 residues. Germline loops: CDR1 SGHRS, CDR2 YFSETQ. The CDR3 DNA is TGCGCCAGCAGCTATATTTCGGGTGCAAACACTGAAGCTTTCTTT. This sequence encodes CASSYISGANTEAFF.

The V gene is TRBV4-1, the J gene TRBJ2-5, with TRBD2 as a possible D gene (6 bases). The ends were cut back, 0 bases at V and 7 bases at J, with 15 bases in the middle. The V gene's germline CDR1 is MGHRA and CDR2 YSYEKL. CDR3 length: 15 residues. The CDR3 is CASSQEAGLRGTQYF. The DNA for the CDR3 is TGCGCCAGCAGCCAAGAGGCGGGACTTCGGGGGACCCAGTACTTC.

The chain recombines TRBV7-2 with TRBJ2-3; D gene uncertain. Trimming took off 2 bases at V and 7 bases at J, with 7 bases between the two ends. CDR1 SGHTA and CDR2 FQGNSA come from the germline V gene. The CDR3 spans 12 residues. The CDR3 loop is CASSLSTYTQYF. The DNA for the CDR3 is TGTGCCAGCAGCTTATCGACCTATACGCAGTATTTT.